One and the same sample provided the 26 T cell receptor beta chains below, sequenced in a study of T cell repertoires in cytomegalovirus infection. MiXCR, run by TCRdb on the reads, gives a single entry per CDR3 protein. The sample includes about 740,000 distinct CDR3 sequences, roughly 30% of them seen just once. Their specific antigens are unknown. The specimen was cultured PBMCs, collected from culture after CMV antigen stimulation. The origin of the receptors is a human donor in good health (CMV status not recorded). Some clones in this sample may be carry-over from other donors' samples.

This clonotype was seen a few times. The chain has TRBV7-2 and TRBJ2-7; D might be TRBD2 (5 bases). CDR3 length: 13 amino acids. Germline-derived CDR1 and CDR2 are SGHTA and FQGNSA. V lost 2 bases and J lost 2, with 7 bases in between. CDR3: CASSLRETYEQYF. CDR3 coding DNA: TGTGCCAGCAGCTTACGGGAAACCTACGAGCAGTACTTC.

The chain has TRBV4-3 and TRBJ1-1; maybe TRBD1 (5 bases). The CDR3 runs to 21 residues. Trimming pared 0 bases from V and 7 bases from J, leaving 33 bases between. Germline CDR1 reads LGHNA; CDR2 reads YSLEER. The CDR3: CASSQDWGGSQPLEGTGEAFF. The CDR3 coding sequence is TGCGCCAGCAGCCAAGATTGGGGCGGCAGCCAGCCCCTTGAGGGTACAGGTGAAGCTTTCTTT.

This clonotype was counted between two and nine times. The V call is TRBV5-3, the J call TRBJ2-3; 14 bases are a match to TRBD2. TRBV5-3 is an open reading frame whose function is uncertain. The CDR3 runs to 18 residues. Trimming at V came to 8 bases and at J to 1 base, leaving 12 bases not matched to a gene. CDR3 sequence: CASSHGTSGRYGTDTQYF. CDR3 nucleotides: TGTGCCAGCAGCCATGGGACTAGCGGGAGATACGGCACAGATACGCAGTATTTT.

V is TRBV4-1 and J is TRBJ2-3; TRBD2 matches 7 bases. Unmatched junction bases numbered 6, after V lost 0 bases and J lost 0 bases. Germline CDR1 and CDR2: MGHRA and YSYEKL. CDR3 size: 17 residues. The CDR3, as DNA: TGCGCCAGCAGCCAAGAACTGTGGGGGGGTAGCACAGATACGCAGTATTTT. It is translated as CASSQELWGGSTDTQYF.

J is TRBJ2-1 and V is TRBV7-2, with D tentatively TRBD2 (5 bases). CDR3 length equals 14 residues. The germline V and J ends were trimmed by 5 bases and 5 bases, with 13 bases remaining between them. Germline V CDR1 and CDR2: SGHTA, FQGNSA. The CDR3 here is CASSPMGRHNEQFF. Written as DNA, the CDR3 is TGTGCCAGCAGCCCGATGGGGAGACACAATGAGCAGTTCTTC. Full variable domain (remainder filled in from reference TRBV7-2 and TRBJ2-1): GAGVSQSPSNKVTEKGKDVELRCDPISGHTALYWYRQSLGQGLEFLIYFQGNSAPDKSGLPSDRFSAERTGGSVSTLTIQRTQQEDSAVYLCASSPMGRHNEQFFGPGTRLTVL.

This clonotype occurred many times. This chain uses TRBV7-9 with TRBJ1-2; no clear D. CDR3 length: 13 amino acids. V was shortened by 2 bases and J by 6 bases, with 10 bases between the two germline ends. Per germline, CDR1 SEHNR and CDR2 FQNEAQ (reference sequence). The CDR3 region has the DNA TGTGCCAGCAGCTTAAGGCTCTTGGATGGCTACACCTTC. Translated: CASSLRLLDGYTF.

The chain joins TRBV6-6 to TRBJ2-5, with D possibly called TRBD1 or TRBD2 (6 bases each). Germline V gene lookup returns CDR1 MNHNY and CDR2 SVGAGI (reference sequence). CDR3 length: 13 residues. V was pared by 9 bases and J by 4 bases, with 15 bases between. The CDR3 DNA sequence: TGTGCCAGTCGAAGGGGGGAAGGAGAGACCCAGTACTTC. Translation: CASRRGEGETQYF.

The chain has TRBV7-2 and TRBJ1-6, with D hard to call. The V end was cut by 10 bases, the J end by 6 bases, with 13 bases between. Per the germline V gene, CDR1 is SGHTA and CDR2 is FQGNSA. The CDR3 sequence is 13 residues long. CDR3 nucleotide sequence: TGTGCCACCGCTGCGGGCCCTAATTCACCCCTCCACTTT. This translates into CATAAGPNSPLHF. The full variable domain, in which reference TRBV7-2 and TRBJ1-6 provide the parts outside the CDR3, is GAGVSQSPSNKVTEKGKDVELRCDPISGHTALYWYRQSLGQGLEFLIYFQGNSAPDKSGLPSDRFSAERTGGSVSTLTIQRTQQEDSAVYLCATAAGPNSPLHFGNGTRLTVT.

This clonotype turned up a few times. The junction and the germline gene differ at one end; a read error may be behind it. This sequence joins TRBV7-9 and TRBJ2-7, with D maybe TRBD2 (6 bases). This CDR3 is 14 amino acids long. The germline V gene encodes CDR1 SEHNR and CDR2 FQNEAQ (reference sequence). This CDR3 reads CASSLARITYEQYF. CDR3 coding DNA: TGTGCCAGCAGCCTAGCGCGAATCACCTACGAGCAGTACTTC.

This clonotype was recorded a few times. J is TRBJ2-1 and V is TRBV2; TRBD2 matches 8 bases. The V and J ends lost 8 bases and 7 bases, in that order; junction bases with no gene match: 10. Germline loops: CDR1 SNHLY, CDR2 FYNNEI. CDR3 length: 14 residues. CDR3 in DNA: TGTGCCAGCCGGGAGGGGGGGGCGAGGAATGAGCAGTTCTTC. Protein product: CASREGGARNEQFF.

This clonotype has only a few counts. V usage is TRBV7-2 and J usage is TRBJ1-6, with a weak D call TRBD1 (6 bases). Trimming stripped 2 bases from V and 6 bases from J, with 20 bases between. From germline, CDR1 is SGHTA and CDR2 FQGNSA. This CDR3 comprises 18 residues. The CDR3 here is CASSLSRQARLINSPLHF. CDR3 nucleotide sequence: TGTGCCAGCAGCTTATCTCGACAGGCACGGCTCATTAATTCACCCCTCCACTTT.

The chain couples TRBV7-6 to TRBJ2-7; D might be TRBD2 (6 bases). Germline V gene lookup returns CDR1 SGHVS and CDR2 FNYEAQ. Trimming took off 3 bases at V and 2 bases at J, with 14 bases between the two ends. The CDR3 length is 15 residues. This CDR3 reads CASSLGDSRTYEQYF. CDR3 bases: TGTGCCAGCAGCTTGGGGGACTCGCGAACCTACGAGCAGTACTTC.

This clonotype appeared a few times. The gene calls are TRBV7-2 and TRBJ1-2; 7 positions match TRBD1. The CDR3 covers 15 residues. The V gene end was trimmed by 5 bases and the J gene end by 13 bases; junction bases not matched to a gene: 19. Germline assignment: CDR1 SGHTA and CDR2 FQGNSA. This chain's CDR3 is CASSPVTGALELSTF. CDR3 nucleotides: TGTGCCAGCAGCCCGGTTACAGGGGCGTTGGAGTTAAGCACCTTC.

The chain links TRBV6-5 to TRBJ2-5, with TRBD2 matching 7 bases. The V segment lost 0 bases and the J segment 0 bases; nucleotides outside the gene matches: 4. CDR1 is MNHEY, CDR2 SVGAGI, per germline. The CDR3 loop spans 16 amino acids. In DNA, the CDR3 is TGTGCCAGCAGTTACTCGGGGGGGAACAACCAAGAGACCCAGTACTTC. Translated: CASSYSGGNNQETQYF.

The gene calls are TRBV7-2 and TRBJ1-4, with D hard to call. Germline V gene sequence: CDR1 SGHTA, CDR2 FQGNSA. This CDR3 is built from 15 residues. Trimming stripped 0 bases from V and 8 bases from J, with 13 bases between. CDR3 nucleotides: TGTGCCAGCAGCTTAGCGGCCACCTCAAGGGAAAAACTGTTTTTT. Translating gives CASSLAATSREKLFF.

The sample holds a few counts of this clonotype. This rearrangement joins TRBV19 to TRBJ1-4; maybe TRBD1 (5 bases). The V gene's germline CDR1 is LNHDA and CDR2 SQIVND (reference sequence). The CDR3 is made up of 14 amino acids. The germline V and J ends were trimmed by 3 bases and 8 bases, with 13 bases remaining between them. CDR3 sequence (DNA): TGTGCCAGTAGTATTCAGGGCCCTTGGGAAAAACTGTTTTTT. Translation: CASSIQGPWEKLFF.

This clonotype has more than one count but fewer than ten. This sequence joins TRBV5-4 and TRBJ2-3, with unresolved D. The CDR3 spans 14 residues. CDR1 SGHNT and CDR2 YYREEE come from the germline V gene (reference sequence). Trimming stripped 0 bases from V and 6 bases from J, with 11 bases between. The CDR3 loop reads CASSLDVGSDTQYF. The CDR3 DNA follows: TGTGCCAGCAGCTTGGATGTCGGATCCGATACGCAGTATTTT.

This clonotype was seen a handful of times. V usage is TRBV14 and J usage is TRBJ1-2; D unclear. V lost 1 base and J 8 bases, leaving 23 bases between the germline ends. The germline gives CDR1 SGHDN, CDR2 FVKESK. CDR3 length: 17 amino acids. The CDR3 protein is CASSQGNFVQRPRGYTF. CDR3 DNA: TGTGCCAGCAGCCAAGGGAACTTTGTACAAAGGCCCCGCGGCTACACCTTC.

The table lists this clonotype with many counts. V usage is TRBV7-2 and J usage is TRBJ2-2, with D unclear. CDR3 length: 14 residues. Trimming stripped 6 bases from V and 5 bases from J, with 13 bases between. Per the germline V gene, CDR1 is SGHTA and CDR2 is FQGNSA. The CDR3 spells CASRSALGTGELFF. CDR3 DNA: TGTGCCAGCAGGTCTGCCCTAGGTACCGGGGAGCTGTTTTTT.

This clonotype appeared a few times. The V call is TRBV12-3 or TRBV12-4, the J call TRBJ2-7; unclear D gene. Trimming left V 2 bases short and J 7 bases short, with 12 bases between. There are 13 residues in the CDR3. The CDR3 DNA sequence: TGTGCCAGCAGTTTATTGCCCTTAGGTGAGCAGTACTTC. This codes for CASSLLPLGEQYF.

V and J are TRBV11-2 and TRBJ2-4, with unresolved D. The CDR3 covers 13 residues. The germline V and J ends were trimmed by 5 bases and 7 bases, with 12 bases remaining between them. CDR1 and CDR2 from the germline V gene are SGHAT and FQNNGV. The DNA of the CDR3 is TGTGCCAGCAGCCCGCCCTTTGGGAACATTCAGTACTTC. Protein sequence: CASSPPFGNIQYF.

This clonotype was detected a few times. The chain recombines TRBV7-6 with TRBJ2-2; TRBD2 might be the D (7 bases). The CDR3 spans 16 residues. Per the germline V gene, CDR1 is SGHVS and CDR2 is FNYEAQ. Deletions cut 3 bases from V and 6 bases from J, with 17 bases between. The CDR3 reads CASSFYGGLTPGELFF. CDR3 coding DNA: TGTGCCAGCAGCTTTTACGGGGGGCTAACGCCCGGGGAGCTGTTTTTT.

This clonotype has a handful of counts. The rearrangement uses TRBV2 and TRBJ1-5; D might be TRBD1 (5 bases). The germline V and J ends were trimmed by 3 bases and 7 bases, with 25 bases remaining between them. Germline assignment: CDR1 SNHLY and CDR2 FYNNEI. The CDR3 runs 18 residues. CDR3 residues: CASSELLFRGRTDQPQHF. The CDR3, as DNA: TGTGCCAGCAGTGAGCTACTATTCCGGGGGAGGACGGACCAGCCCCAGCATTTT.

This clonotype was counted a few times. The chain combines TRBV5-6 with TRBJ2-2; TRBD2 aligns across 7 bases. CDR1 is SGHDT, CDR2 YYEEEE, per germline. Trimming cost V 4 bases and J 6 bases; bases outside gene matches: 12. This CDR3 spans 16 amino acids. In DNA form, the CDR3 reads TGTGCCAGCAGCATTCGAGCGGGGCCCCTCCCCGGGGAGCTGTTTTTT. Amino acid sequence: CASSIRAGPLPGELFF.

In this sample, this clonotype turned up a few times. V is TRBV6-2 or TRBV6-3 and J is TRBJ2-2, with a tentative D call TRBD2 (5 bases). Trimming left V 5 bases short and J 3 bases short, with 13 bases between. Germline assignment: CDR1 MNHEY and CDR2 SVGEGT. This CDR3 has 15 amino acids. CDR3 loop: CASSAGIRDTGELFF. The DNA of the CDR3 is TGTGCCAGCAGTGCCGGGATAAGGGACACCGGGGAGCTGTTTTTT.

The chain combines TRBV20-1 with TRBJ2-3; 7 nucleotides line up with TRBD2. The V gene's germline CDR1 is DFQATT and CDR2 SNEGSKA (reference sequence). Trimming cost V 6 bases and J 1 base; bases outside gene matches: 7. The CDR3 runs 14 residues. The CDR3 region has the DNA TGCAGTGCCGGGGAGGGGCGAGGCACAGATACGCAGTATTTT. This codes for CSAGEGRGTDTQYF.